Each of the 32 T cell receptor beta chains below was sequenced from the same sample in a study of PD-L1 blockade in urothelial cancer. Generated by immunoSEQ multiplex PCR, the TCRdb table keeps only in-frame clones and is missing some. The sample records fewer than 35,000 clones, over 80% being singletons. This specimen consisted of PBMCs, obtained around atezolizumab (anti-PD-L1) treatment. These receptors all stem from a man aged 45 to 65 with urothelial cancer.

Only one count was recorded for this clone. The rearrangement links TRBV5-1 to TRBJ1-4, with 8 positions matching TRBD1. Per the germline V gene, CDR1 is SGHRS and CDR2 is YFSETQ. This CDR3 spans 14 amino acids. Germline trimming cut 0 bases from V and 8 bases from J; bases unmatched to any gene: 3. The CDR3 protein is CASSLGTGKEKLFF. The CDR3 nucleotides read TGCGCCAGCAGCTTGGGGACAGGGAAAGAAAAACTGTTTTTT.

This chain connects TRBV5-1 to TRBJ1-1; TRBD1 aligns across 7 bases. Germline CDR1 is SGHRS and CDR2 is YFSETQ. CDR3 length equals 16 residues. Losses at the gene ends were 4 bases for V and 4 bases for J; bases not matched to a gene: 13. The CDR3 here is CASSLSLGGAGTEAFF. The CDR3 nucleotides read TGCGCCAGCAGCCTCAGTTTAGGGGGCGCAGGCACTGAAGCTTTCTTT.

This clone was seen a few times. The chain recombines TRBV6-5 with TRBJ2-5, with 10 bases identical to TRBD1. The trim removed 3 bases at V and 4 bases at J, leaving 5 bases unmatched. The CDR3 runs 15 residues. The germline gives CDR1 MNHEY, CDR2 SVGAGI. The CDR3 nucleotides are TGTGCCAGCAGTTATGGAAGGACAGGGGGAGAGACCCAGTACTTC. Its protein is CASSYGRTGGETQYF.

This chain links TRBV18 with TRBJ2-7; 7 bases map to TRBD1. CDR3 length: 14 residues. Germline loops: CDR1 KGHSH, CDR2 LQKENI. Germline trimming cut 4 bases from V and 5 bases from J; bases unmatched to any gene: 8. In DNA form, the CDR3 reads TGTGCCAGCTCACTTGGACAGGCCCTTGACGAGCAGTACTTC. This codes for CASSLGQALDEQYF.

The DNA of the CDR3 is TGTGCCAGCACCATACTAGCGGGAGGATACAATGAGCAGTTCTTC. Translation: CASTILAGGYNEQFF. The J gene is TRBJ2-1, the V gene TRBV27; 12 bases match TRBD2. The CDR3 extends over 15 amino acids. Germline assignment: CDR1 MNHEY and CDR2 SMNVEV (reference sequence). J gave up 4 bases and V 7 bases, and 5 bases lay outside the gene matches.

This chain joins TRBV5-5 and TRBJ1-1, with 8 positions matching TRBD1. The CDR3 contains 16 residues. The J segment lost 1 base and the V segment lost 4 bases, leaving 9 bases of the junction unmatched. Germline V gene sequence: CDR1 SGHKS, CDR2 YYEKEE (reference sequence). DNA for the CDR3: TGTGCCAGCAGCCACAGCGGGGACAGGCGGAACACTGAAGCTTTCTTT. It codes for CASSHSGDRRNTEAFF.

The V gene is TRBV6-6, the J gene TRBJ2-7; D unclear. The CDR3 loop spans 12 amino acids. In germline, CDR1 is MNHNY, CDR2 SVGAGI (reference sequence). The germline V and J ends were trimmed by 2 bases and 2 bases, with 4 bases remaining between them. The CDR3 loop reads CASSYDTYEQYF. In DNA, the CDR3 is TGTGCCAGCAGTTACGACACCTACGAGCAGTACTTC.

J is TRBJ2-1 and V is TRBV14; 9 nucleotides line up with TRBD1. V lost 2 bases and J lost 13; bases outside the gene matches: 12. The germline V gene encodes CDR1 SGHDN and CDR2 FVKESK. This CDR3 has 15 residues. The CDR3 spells CASSQNWTGALFQFF. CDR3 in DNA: TGTGCCAGCAGCCAAAATTGGACAGGGGCCCTTTTTCAGTTCTTC.

This CDR3 reads CASSPGGTHNCTDTQYF. The CDR3 DNA follows: TGTGCCAGCAGCCCGGGGGGAACCCATAACTGCACAGATACGCAGTATTTT. The chain uses TRBV21-1 and TRBJ2-3; no check of the table's D call, TRBD2, against the DNA was made. TRBV21-1 is assigned pseudogene status. The CDR3 length is 17 residues.

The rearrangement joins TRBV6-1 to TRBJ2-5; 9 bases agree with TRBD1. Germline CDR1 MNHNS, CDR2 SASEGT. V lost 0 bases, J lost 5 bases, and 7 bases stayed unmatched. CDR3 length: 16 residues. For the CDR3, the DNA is TGTGCCAGCAGTGAAGCGGGCGACAGGGGGTGGGAGACCCAGTACTTC. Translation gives CASSEAGDRGWETQYF.

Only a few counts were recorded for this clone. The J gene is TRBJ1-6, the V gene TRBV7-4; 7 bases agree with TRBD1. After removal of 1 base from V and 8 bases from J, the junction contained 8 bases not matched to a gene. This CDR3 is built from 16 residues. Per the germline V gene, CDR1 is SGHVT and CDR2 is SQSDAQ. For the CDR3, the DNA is TGTGCCAGCAGCTTAGATATAGGGGGCAAGGATTCACCCCTCCACTTT. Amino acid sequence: CASSLDIGGKDSPLHF.

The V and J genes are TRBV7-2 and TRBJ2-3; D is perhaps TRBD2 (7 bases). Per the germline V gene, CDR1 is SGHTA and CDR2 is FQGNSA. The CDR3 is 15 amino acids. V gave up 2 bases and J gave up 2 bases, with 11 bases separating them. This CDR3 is CASSLNGGLTDTQYF. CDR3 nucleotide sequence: TGTGCCAGCAGCTTAAACGGGGGGCTCACAGATACGCAGTATTTT.

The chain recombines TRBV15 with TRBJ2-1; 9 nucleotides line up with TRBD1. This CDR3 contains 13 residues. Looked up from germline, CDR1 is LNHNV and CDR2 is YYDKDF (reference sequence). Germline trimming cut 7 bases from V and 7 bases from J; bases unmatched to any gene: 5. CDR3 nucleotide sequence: TGTGCCACCAAATTCGGGACAGGGAATGAGCAGTTCTTC. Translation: CATKFGTGNEQFF.

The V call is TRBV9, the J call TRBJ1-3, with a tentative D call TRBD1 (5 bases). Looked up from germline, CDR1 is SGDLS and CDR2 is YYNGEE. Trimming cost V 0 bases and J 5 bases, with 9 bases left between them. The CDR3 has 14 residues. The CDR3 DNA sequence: TGTGCCAGCAGCGTAGAGGCAGGGCGAAACACCATATATTTT. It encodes CASSVEAGRNTIYF. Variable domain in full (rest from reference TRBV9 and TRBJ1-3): DSGVTQTPKHLITATGQRVTLRCSPRSGDLSVYWYQQSLDQGLQFLIQYYNGEERAKGNILERFSAQQFPDLHSELNLSSLELGDSALYFCASSVEAGRNTIYFGEGSWLTVV.

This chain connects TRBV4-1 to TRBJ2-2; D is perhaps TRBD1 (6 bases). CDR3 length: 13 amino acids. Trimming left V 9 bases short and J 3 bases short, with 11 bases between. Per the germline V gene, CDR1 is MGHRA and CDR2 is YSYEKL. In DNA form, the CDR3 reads TGCGCCAGTACAGGGTCCCACACCGGGGAGCTGTTTTTT. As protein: CASTGSHTGELFF.

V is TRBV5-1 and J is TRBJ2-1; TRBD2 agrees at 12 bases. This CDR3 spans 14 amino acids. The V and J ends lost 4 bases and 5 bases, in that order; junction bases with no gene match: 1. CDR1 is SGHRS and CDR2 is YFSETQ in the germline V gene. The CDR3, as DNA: TGCGCCAGCAGCACTAGCGGGGGGAACAATGAGCAGTTCTTC. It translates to CASSTSGGNNEQFF.

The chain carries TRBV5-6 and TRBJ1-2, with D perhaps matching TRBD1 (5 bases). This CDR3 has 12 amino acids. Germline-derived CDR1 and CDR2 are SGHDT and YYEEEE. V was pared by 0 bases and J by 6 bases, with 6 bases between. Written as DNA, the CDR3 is TGTGCCAGCAGCTTGGTACAGGATGGCTACACCTTC. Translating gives CASSLVQDGYTF.

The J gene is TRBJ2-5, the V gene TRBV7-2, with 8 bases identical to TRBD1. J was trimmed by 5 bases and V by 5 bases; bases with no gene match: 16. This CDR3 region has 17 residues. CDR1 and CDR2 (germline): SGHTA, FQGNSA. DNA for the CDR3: TGTGCCAGCAGCCGAGGACAGGGCTACACAGGCGGGGAGACCCAGTACTTC. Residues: CASSRGQGYTGGETQYF.

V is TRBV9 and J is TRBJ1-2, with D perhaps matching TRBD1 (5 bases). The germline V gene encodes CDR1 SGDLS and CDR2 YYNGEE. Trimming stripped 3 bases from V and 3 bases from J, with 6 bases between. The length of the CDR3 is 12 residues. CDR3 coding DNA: TGTGCCAGCAGCGGGGGGGACTATGGCTACACCTTC. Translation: CASSGGDYGYTF.

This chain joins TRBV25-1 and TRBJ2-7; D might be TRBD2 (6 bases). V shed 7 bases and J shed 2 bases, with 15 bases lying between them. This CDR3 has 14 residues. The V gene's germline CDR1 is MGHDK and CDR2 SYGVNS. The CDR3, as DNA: TGTGCCAGCATTTCGCGGGGAAGGACCTACGAGCAGTACTTC. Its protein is CASISRGRTYEQYF.

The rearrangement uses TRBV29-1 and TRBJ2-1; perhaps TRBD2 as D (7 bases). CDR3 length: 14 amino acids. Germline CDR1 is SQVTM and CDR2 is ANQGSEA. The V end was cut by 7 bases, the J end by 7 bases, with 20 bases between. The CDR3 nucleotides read TGCAGCGCTGAGCTAGCAGGGGAGGGGAATGAGCAGTTCTTC. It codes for CSAELAGEGNEQFF.

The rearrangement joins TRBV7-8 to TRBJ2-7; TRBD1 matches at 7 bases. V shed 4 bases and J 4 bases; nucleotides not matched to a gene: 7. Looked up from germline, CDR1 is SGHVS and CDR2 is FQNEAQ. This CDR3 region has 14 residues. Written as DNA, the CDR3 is TGTGCCAGCAGCTCCGGGACAGCCACATACGAGCAGTACTTC. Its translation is CASSSGTATYEQYF.

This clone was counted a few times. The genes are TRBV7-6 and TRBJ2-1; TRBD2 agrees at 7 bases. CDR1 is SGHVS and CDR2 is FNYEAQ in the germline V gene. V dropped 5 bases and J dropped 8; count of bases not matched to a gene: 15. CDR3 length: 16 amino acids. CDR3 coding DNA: TGTGCCAGCAGCCTTAGGGAGGGGCTAGCCCGCGATGAGCAGTTCTTC. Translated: CASSLREGLARDEQFF.

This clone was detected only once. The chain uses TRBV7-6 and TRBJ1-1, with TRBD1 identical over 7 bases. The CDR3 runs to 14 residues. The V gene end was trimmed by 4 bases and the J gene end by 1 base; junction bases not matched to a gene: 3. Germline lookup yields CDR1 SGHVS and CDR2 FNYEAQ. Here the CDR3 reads CASSSAGGNTEAFF. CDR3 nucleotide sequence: TGTGCCAGCAGCTCAGCAGGGGGGAACACTGAAGCTTTCTTT.

The CDR3 protein is CSVGTSENTQYF. Here the CDR3 DNA reads TGCAGCGTGGGGACTAGCGAGAATACGCAGTATTTT. The chain uses TRBV29-1 and TRBJ2-3; 10 positions match TRBD2. Trimming at V came to 6 bases and at J to 7 bases, leaving 4 bases not matched to a gene. The CDR3 sequence is 12 residues long. CDR1 and CDR2 (germline): SQVTM, ANQGSEA.

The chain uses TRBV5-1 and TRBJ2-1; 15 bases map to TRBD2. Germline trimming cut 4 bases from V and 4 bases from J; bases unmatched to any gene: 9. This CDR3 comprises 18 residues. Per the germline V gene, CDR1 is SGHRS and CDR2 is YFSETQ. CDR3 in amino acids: CASSLRTSGGAGYNEQFF. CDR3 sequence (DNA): TGCGCCAGCAGCCTACGGACTAGCGGGGGGGCGGGTTACAATGAGCAGTTCTTC.

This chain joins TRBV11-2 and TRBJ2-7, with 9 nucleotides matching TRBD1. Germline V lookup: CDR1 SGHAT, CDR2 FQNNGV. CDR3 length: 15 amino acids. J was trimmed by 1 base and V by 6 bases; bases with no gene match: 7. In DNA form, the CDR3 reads TGTGCCAGCAGGTCTACAGGGGGCCCTTCCTACGAGCAGTACTTC. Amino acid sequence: CASRSTGGPSYEQYF.

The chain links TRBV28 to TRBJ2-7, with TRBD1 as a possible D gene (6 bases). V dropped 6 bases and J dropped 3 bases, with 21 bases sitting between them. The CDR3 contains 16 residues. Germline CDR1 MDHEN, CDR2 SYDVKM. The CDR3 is CASRTPGVALIYEQYF. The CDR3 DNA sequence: TGTGCCAGCAGGACACCAGGGGTCGCACTTATCTACGAGCAGTACTTC.

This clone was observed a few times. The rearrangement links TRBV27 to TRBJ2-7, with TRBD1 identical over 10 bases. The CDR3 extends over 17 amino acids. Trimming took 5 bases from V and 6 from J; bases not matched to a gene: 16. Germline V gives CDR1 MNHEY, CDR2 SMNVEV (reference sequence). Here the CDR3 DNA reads TGTGCCAGCAGTGGAACAGTCATCCCGGGACAGGGGTTCGAGCAGTACTTC. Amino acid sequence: CASSGTVIPGQGFEQYF.

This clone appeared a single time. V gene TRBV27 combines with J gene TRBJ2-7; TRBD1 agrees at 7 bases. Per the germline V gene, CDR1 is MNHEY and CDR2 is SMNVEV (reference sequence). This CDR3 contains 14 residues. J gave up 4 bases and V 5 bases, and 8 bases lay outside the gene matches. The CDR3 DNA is TGTGCCAGCAGTCAAGGGGGCCCACTTTACGAGCAGTACTTC. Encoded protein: CASSQGGPLYEQYF.

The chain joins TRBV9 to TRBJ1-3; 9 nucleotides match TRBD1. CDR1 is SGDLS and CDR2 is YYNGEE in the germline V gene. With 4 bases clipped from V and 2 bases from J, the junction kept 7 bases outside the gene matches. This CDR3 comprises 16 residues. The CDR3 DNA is TGTGCCAGCAGCCACCGGGACAGGGCGACTGGAAACACCATATATTTT. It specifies CASSHRDRATGNTIYF.

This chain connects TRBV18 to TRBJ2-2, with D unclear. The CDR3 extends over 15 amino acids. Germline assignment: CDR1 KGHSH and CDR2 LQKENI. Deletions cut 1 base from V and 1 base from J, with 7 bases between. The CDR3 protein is CASSPLSMNTGELFF. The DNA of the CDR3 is TGTGCCAGCTCACCACTGTCCATGAACACCGGGGAGCTGTTTTTT.